This TCR beta chain was recorded in a study of cytomegalovirus exposure and HLA in healthy donors (dated 2017 in TCRdb). About the study as a whole: In an earlier analysis of approximately 640 of the donors, less than 350 Gb of sequence data and some 120 million unique TCR beta sequences from 180 million or so T cells were reported. An early release covering more than 500 HLA-typed donors comprised roughly 300 gigabases of sequencing data and around 80 million unique TCR sequences. Of the approximately 400 genotyped donors, 81% were placed in the genetic ancestry cluster associated with self-reported Caucasian donors. The aim of the study was to test whether cataloging public T cell receptors could identify signatures of past pathogen exposure. The study used immunosequencing to profile the T cell repertoires of approximately 690 subjects and linked those repertoires to cytomegalovirus serostatus. A separate validation cohort of over 95 different subjects was used in addition to the roughly 670-subject first cohort. High-throughput TCR immunosequencing, statistical association of individual TCRs with disease status, and machine learning were combined to predict cytomegalovirus infection status. In a later analysis, previously published TCR beta repertoires from about 670 donors were re-analyzed and high-resolution HLA genotyping was added so that TCR occurrence patterns could be studied. Rather than using new phenotypic data, the later analysis identified candidate immune exposures from TCR beta sequences and from how often those sequences occurred across donors. In an earlier analysis of about 590 of the donors, high-throughput TCR beta sequencing was used to judge whether each TCR beta V gene segment behaved as functional or pseudogenic. Donor age, sex, ethnicity and CMV serostatus were compiled together with the repertoire data. A later genetic analysis took genome-wide SNP genotypes for about 55% of the 666 donors and used that subset as a discovery cohort. Every repertoire in the discovery cohort had been generated on one and the same sequencing platform. HLA typing included class I and class II loci at four-digit resolution. The number of donors typed differed by locus, with roughly 620-640 for A, B, C, DRB1 and DQB1, around 500 for DQA1, over 600 for DPA1, and some 470 for DPB1. Several DR-DQ haplotypes were handled as single units for association and clustering, since linkage in the cohort was strong. Among several hundred genotyped donors of the cohort, an average of around 250,000 unique TCR beta nucleotide sequences was sequenced per donor, of which roughly 17% were non-productive. Results and caveats for the whole study, not just this receptor: According to the authors, the approach could potentially be generalized to other disease states and immunological phenotypes. Because some donors lacked HLA typing at each locus, the association tests relied only on the typed subset. The only immune exposure information available for the cohort was CMV serostatus. A cluster of highly shared sequence variants was judged likely to be a technical artifact of the sequencing pipeline. Several of the top co-occurrence clusters appeared to be linked to parvovirus B19, influenza, CMV and Epstein-Barr virus, according to a later analysis. Sequencing depth was assumed to be roughly uniform across donors in the presence/absence analyses, though that assumption may not hold. According to a later analysis, TCR association rates differed among HLA loci, with DRB1 alleles showing the most associated TCRs and HLA-C alleles showing the fewest. Compared with the roughly 670-donor mean, donors in an Asian-associated ancestry cluster had fewer N-insertions in productive TCRs, according to a later genetic analysis. In a later analysis, HLA-associated TCR beta chains were found to be more clonally expanded and to have lower generation probabilities than equally common non-associated chains. A later analysis found that most CMV-associated TCR beta chains appeared HLA-restricted, with HLA associations seemingly driven largely by CMV exposure. A further reported finding was that TCR beta sequences accurately predicted the HLA-A and HLA-B alleles for most subjects in the first cohort. Cytomegalovirus status was reported to be diagnosed by the classifier with high specificity and sensitivity in both the original and validation cohorts. Specific HLA alleles were associated with 16,951 TCR beta sequences at a false discovery rate of 0.05 in a later analysis. In the study, approximately 160 TCR beta chains were listed as associated with cytomegalovirus. Broadly in line with IMGT annotations, most TCR beta V segments showed up in productive rearrangements about 90% or about 30% of the time in an earlier analysis of a few hundred of the donors. When HLA alleles, especially DR and DQ, strongly co-occurred, TCR associations were difficult to assign to individual alleles. Correlated functional status among segregating V segments might reflect linkage disequilibrium, but an unknown experimental factor could not be ruled out. In a later genetic analysis, a missense DCLRE1C variant was associated with V-gene and J-gene trimming of TCR beta chains, and the association was replicated in an independent cohort. Because counts were too low, some 17 rarely observed V segments, including chromosome 9 orphons, were excluded from the earlier analysis of some 540 of the donors. Because the 87-base-pair reads could not distinguish some IMGT-functional V segments, including TRBV6-2 and TRBV6-3, those segments were excluded. While some public TCRs were present in many individuals, most TCR sequences turned up only very rarely across donors. A few of the identified cytomegalovirus-associated TCR beta chains were confirmed in vitro to be specific for cytomegalovirus antigens. This cohort had only TCR beta chains sequenced, and the lack of alpha or paired-chain data limited which features could be detected.

The cohort comprised some 680 healthy bone marrow donors. Cohort members were all nominally healthy when sampled, although unrecorded immune exposures were likely present. The donor was CMV seropositive and was included in the group of about 290 seropositive cohort members. A peripheral blood sample was collected from each donor, and TCR beta sequencing was performed on peripheral blood mononuclear cells. Genomic DNA was extracted from the blood cell samples with the Qiagen DNeasy Blood Extraction Kit. Comment on this clone: The target of this receptor is not known. No base qualities exist here, and no much larger clone lies one base off it.

CDR1 is given as SEHNR and CDR2 as FQNEAQ, both from the germline V gene (reference sequence). Trimmed from V: 5 bases; trimmed from J: 7 bases; junction bases lacking a gene match: 8. From cysteine to phenylalanine, the CDR3 is 15 amino acids long. Kept here is only the CDR3 DNA, which spans 45 bases and is read in frame from base 1. The library was obtained by the immunoSEQ multiplex PCR assay. A mixture of 60 forward primers for TCR Vbeta segments and 13 reverse primers for TCR Jbeta segments was used in the multiplex PCR. A multiplex PCR assay on genomic DNA amplified the CDR3 region of rearranged TCR beta genes. The Illumina HiSeq System was used to sequence the amplified TCR beta libraries as 87-base-pair reads. On the study's bioinformatics: A later analysis tallied 75 million to 95 million unique TCR beta chains across the 550 to 850 repertoires, and around 10 million of those chains were shared by two or more donors. A nearest-neighbor algorithm error-corrected the raw reads and collapsed the reads into unique sequences, merging closely related sequences to remove PCR and sequencing errors. V, D and J gene segments were assigned by aligning CDR3 sequences to IMGT reference sequences. Each retained sequence needed at least a six-nucleotide match to both a V gene segment and a J gene segment. A rearrangement was called productive if the CDR3 had no stop codons and remained in frame with V and J, and every other rearrangement was called non-productive. Following IMGT convention, CDR3 was defined as the stretch from the second conserved V-encoded cysteine up to the conserved J-encoded phenylalanine. The earlier analysis of some 600 of the donors excluded sequences that lacked an unambiguous match to a single V gene segment. An earlier analysis of several hundred of the donors called V segments functional above 56.7% productive rearrangements and segregating when the between-donor standard deviation exceeded 5%. To diagnose cytomegalovirus status from the catalog of TCR beta chain sequences, a statistical classification framework was built. In a later analysis, TCR nucleotide sequences were compared against IMGT/GENE-DB human TR gene sequences so that V and J genes could be assigned. In a later analysis, CDR3 sequences and most-parsimonious VDJ recombination scenarios were assigned using the TCRdist pipeline. A later analysis defined each TCR beta chain by its CDR3 amino acid sequence plus V-gene family, and excluded reads lacking a unique V-gene family. To address suspected cross-contamination and a sequencing artifact, a later analysis removed over 500 highly shared, low-generation-probability nucleotide sequences. A later analysis calculated a clonal expansion index for each public chain from normalized within-repertoire ranks of inferred template counts. Generation probabilities in a later analysis came from a VDJ recombination model fitted to out-of-frame rearrangements, and those results were checked against IGoR. Hypergeometric tests were used in a later analysis to score TCR-TCR, TCR-HLA and TCR-CMV co-occurrence, with a repertoire-size bias correction applied to the TCR pairs. False discovery rates were estimated in a later analysis by permuting HLA or CMV assignments 20 times. In a later analysis, co-occurring TCRs were grouped with DBSCAN, and TCRdist sequence similarity was added when clustering was performed within HLA-allele-positive subsets. For co-occurrence clustering, repertoires with fewer than 30,000 or more than 120,000 public chains were excluded, along with five repertoires with anomalous nucleotide sharing. What TCRdb holds here is the immuneACCESS table cut down to in-frame rearrangements. Part of the clones is not present; checked against another copy, under half of the missing clones reflect an unresolved V gene, and the others are unexplained. Clonal size and the V and J genes are those of that table, whereas D and trimming came from the DNA. Counted in this sample were about 160,000 clones; around 83% of them appeared once. The biggest ten clones account for 2% to 2.5% of the sample.

The clonotype originates from a man between 18 and 29 years old in good health and CMV-seropositive. Sequenced sample: PBMCs. This receptor chain uses TRBV7-9 and TRBJ2-2, with TRBD1 identical over 9 junction bases. The encoded CDR3 is CASSPPGTGLGELFF. The DNA sequence is given as TGTGCCAGCAGCCCCCCCGGGACAGGGCTCGGGGAGCTGTTTTTT.